A selection of T cell receptor beta chains follows, all from one sample in a study of T cells in localized non-small cell lung cancer. TCRdb's table, derived via immunoSEQ multiplex PCR, lists solely in-frame clones and lacks some. The sample records about 25,000 clones, about 93% being singletons. The sample here was peripheral blood, taken before any cancer treatment. These receptor sequences come from a woman aged 40 to 75 with stage I lung adenocarcinoma. Each CDR3 is given with its conserved first and last residue. The D gene is left open where the match is weak. Only some rows state a clone size, as once, few, many or a class for expanded clones.

clone_size	j_call	v_call	d_call	cdr3_nt	cdr3_aa
few	TRBJ1-3	TRBV28	NA	TGTGCCAGCACCCCCCGGGGATCTGGAAACACCATATATTTT	CASTPRGSGNTIYF
NA	TRBJ2-7	TRBV28	TRBD2	TGTGCCAGCAGTTCCAATTCCTGGACTAGCTACGAGCAGTACTTC	CASSSNSWTSYEQYF
once	TRBJ2-1	TRBV11-2	NA	TGTGCCAGCCAGAGATTAGGAAAGGGGCAGTTCTTC	CASQRLGKGQFF
NA	TRBJ2-1	TRBV11-3	NA	TGTGCCAGCAGCTCCTACACTGGACCCTACGATGAGCAGTTCTTC	CASSSYTGPYDEQFF
NA	TRBJ1-5	TRBV5-6	TRBD1	TGTGCCAGCAGCTGGGGACCGGGACAGGGGGCTTATCAGCCCCAGCATTTT	CASSWGPGQGAYQPQHF
NA	TRBJ2-5	TRBV25-1	TRBD2	TGTGCCAGCAGTGAATGGGGAGGGCTAGAGACCCAGTACTTC	CASSEWGGLETQYF
NA	TRBJ1-3	TRBV6-5	NA	TGTGCCAGCAGATCGGCCACTGGAAACACCATATATTTT	CASRSATGNTIYF
NA	TRBJ1-1	TRBV4-1	NA	TGCGCCAGCAGCCTGAGGGCGAACACTGAAGCTTTCTTT	CASSLRANTEAFF
NA	TRBJ2-1	TRBV9	NA	TGTGCCAGCAGCGTAGCCCTCCCTGCAGGTGAGCAGTTCTTC	CASSVALPAGEQFF
NA	TRBJ2-3	TRBV7-2	NA	TGTGCCAGCAGCTTAGGACTAGGTATCACAGATACGCAGTATTTT	CASSLGLGITDTQYF
NA	TRBJ1-1	TRBV11-2	NA	TGTGCCAGCAGCTTAGCCGGGGCGTTGTACACTGAAGCTTTCTTT	CASSLAGALYTEAFF
once	TRBJ1-2	TRBV2	NA	TGTGCCAGCAAAGGGGGTTCGGGGGGCCGCTCTTCCGGCTATGGCTACACCTTC	CASKGGSGGRSSGYGYTF
NA	TRBJ2-1	TRBV7-2	TRBD2	TGTGCCAGCAGCTCGAGACCGGGACTAGCGGGAACGCATGAGCAGTTCTTC	CASSSRPGLAGTHEQFF
NA	TRBJ2-1	TRBV19	NA	TGTGCCAGTAATGGCCAACGGGCCGTAGGAAAGCAGTTCTTC	CASNGQRAVGKQFF
few	TRBJ1-2	TRBV9	NA	TGTGCCAGCAGCGTGGGGGGAGGTCGCGGCTACACCTTC	CASSVGGGRGYTF
NA	TRBJ1-2	TRBV4-1	NA	TGCGCCAGCAGCCATCTTATCGGGGGTCACAGGAAAGGCTACACCTTC	CASSHLIGGHRKGYTF
NA	TRBJ2-2	TRBV5-1	NA	TGCGCCAGCAGCCGCGGGGACACCGGGGAGCTGTTTTTT	CASSRGDTGELFF
NA	TRBJ1-4	TRBV30	TRBD1	TGTGCCTGGAGTACACAGGGGGCTGGTGAAAAACTGTTTTTT	CAWSTQGAGEKLFF
NA	TRBJ2-3	TRBV25-1	NA	TGTGCCAGCAGTGGTCGGGGGTGGAGCACAGATACGCAGTATTTT	CASSGRGWSTDTQYF
NA	TRBJ2-7	TRBV6-1	TRBD2	TGTGCCAGCAGTGAAACTAGCGGTTCCTACGAGCAGTACTTC	CASSETSGSYEQYF
NA	TRBJ2-1	TRBV6-1	NA	TGTGCCAGCGGCGAGCGCCACAATGAGCAGTTCTTC	CASGERHNEQFF
NA	TRBJ2-6	TRBV5-6	NA	TGTGCCAGCAGCTTGAGGGGGGCCGGGGCCAACGTCCTGACTTTC	CASSLRGAGANVLTF
NA	TRBJ2-1	TRBV7-9	TRBD2	TGTGCCAGCAGCTTAGCCTTAGCGGGAGGGCCAGGCAATGAGCAGTTCTTC	CASSLALAGGPGNEQFF
once	TRBJ2-1	TRBV9	NA	TGTGCCAGCAGCCCGGCTCTAGGGGACCCAAGAAGGAATGAGCAGTTCTTC	CASSPALGDPRRNEQFF
NA	TRBJ2-3	TRBV9	NA	TGTGCCAGCAGCGTAAACCCGAACCCCACAGATACGCAGTATTTT	CASSVNPNPTDTQYF
NA	TRBJ2-1	TRBV6-1	NA	TGTGCCAGCAGTTTCAGGAATGAGCAGTTCTTC	CASSFRNEQFF
NA	TRBJ2-5	TRBV6-6	NA	TGTGCCAGCAGTTACTCTGGGTCGAAAGAGACCCAGTACTTC	CASSYSGSKETQYF
few	TRBJ2-3	TRBV11-3	TRBD2	TGTGCCAGCAGCTCCGTTAGCGGGAGTCAGGTAGATACGCAGTATTTT	CASSSVSGSQVDTQYF